This is a list of T cell receptor beta chains from one sample in a study of blood T cell repertoires in COVID-19. This table comes from immunoSEQ multiplex PCR, and its TCRdb copy is limited to in-frame clones, with some not included. The data show over 70,000 clones, roughly 82% seen once. The sample was peripheral blood. The origin of the receptors is a man in his fifties or sixties with acute or convalescent COVID-19. CDR3s include the opening cysteine and the closing phenylalanine or tryptophan. D genes are given only for firm matches. Not every row has a clone size; where given, it reads once, few, many or a size class.

TRBV4-3	TRBD1	-	TRBJ1-3	TGCGCCAGCAGCCAAGATTCCGGGACAGTACTCTGGGGTTCTGGAAACACCATATATTTT	CASSQDSGTVLWGSGNTIYF
TRBV28	TRBD1	-	TRBJ1-5	TGTGCCAGCAGTTACCGGACAGGGGTAGCTCAGCCCCAGCATTTT	CASSYRTGVAQPQHF
TRBV29-1	-	-	TRBJ2-5	TGCAGCGTATCGGAGGGGGCAGAGACCCAGTACTTC	CSVSEGAETQYF
TRBV11-2	-	-	TRBJ1-4	TGTGCCAGCAGCTTAGAAGGGAGCCGTGCAACTAATGAAAAACTGTTTTTT	CASSLEGSRATNEKLFF
TRBV28	TRBD2	-	TRBJ2-7	TGTGCCAGCAGGACGGGAGGGCTTTTCTACGAGCAGTACTTC	CASRTGGLFYEQYF
TRBV5-1	TRBD1	-	TRBJ1-6	TGCGCCAGCAAGCCGGGACAGAGCTCCTATAATTCACCCCTCCACTTT	CASKPGQSSYNSPLHF
TRBV27	TRBD2	-	TRBJ2-7	TGTGCCAGCACCAAAGGGCGGGGGGGACTTTACGAGCAGTACTTC	CASTKGRGGLYEQYF
TRBV7-6	-	-	TRBJ1-5	TGTGCCAGCAGCCCGGGAGGGGATCAGCCCCAGCATTTT	CASSPGGDQPQHF
TRBV5-1	-	few	TRBJ1-5	TGCGCCAGCAGCTTCGGAGAATTCAATCAGCCCCAGCATTTT	CASSFGEFNQPQHF
TRBV4-3	-	-	TRBJ1-1	TGCGCCAGCAGCCAGAATATCGGGGGAACTGAAGCTTTCTTT	CASSQNIGGTEAFF
TRBV19	TRBD1	-	TRBJ1-1	TGTGCCAGTAGTCTAACAGGGGGATTCATGAACACTGAAGCTTTCTTT	CASSLTGGFMNTEAFF
TRBV7-9	-	-	TRBJ2-5	TGTGCCAGCAGCTTAGCGCGCGCAGGGGGGGAGACCCAGTACTTC	CASSLARAGGETQYF
TRBV7-3	TRBD2	few	TRBJ2-2	TGTGCCAGCAGCCGCGAGACTAGCGGGGGAGTCGGGGAGCTGTTTTTT	CASSRETSGGVGELFF
TRBV7-8	TRBD1	-	TRBJ2-5	TGTGCCAGCAGCTGGACAGGGCGAGAGACCCAGTACTTC	CASSWTGRETQYF
TRBV5-1	TRBD1	-	TRBJ2-3	TGCGCCAGCAGCACCCAGGGGGTGATGGCGGATACGCAGTATTTT	CASSTQGVMADTQYF
TRBV29-1	-	once	TRBJ1-5	TGCAGCGTTGAATTTGGGAGGAATCAGCCCCAGCATTTT	CSVEFGRNQPQHF
TRBV10-3	-	-	TRBJ1-1	TGTGCCATCACCCCTGGACAGTTGAACACTGAAGCTTTCTTT	CAITPGQLNTEAFF
TRBV19	-	-	TRBJ2-7	TGTGCCAGTAGTTCCTCTCAGGGGAACGAGCAGTACTTC	CASSSSQGNEQYF
TRBV11-2	-	-	TRBJ2-3	TGTGCCAGCAGCTTAACGCCGGTCAGCACAGATACGCAGTATTTT	CASSLTPVSTDTQYF
TRBV7-9	-	-	TRBJ1-2	TGTGCCAGCAGCATCGACAGCCTCTATGGCTACACCTTC	CASSIDSLYGYTF
TRBV5-1	TRBD1	-	TRBJ2-1	TGCGCCAGCAGCTTGGGACAGGGGGCGTACAATGAGCAGTTCTTC	CASSLGQGAYNEQFF
TRBV5-5	TRBD1	-	TRBJ1-4	TGTGCCAGCAGCCAGGGGGCAACTAATGAAAAACTGTTTTTT	CASSQGATNEKLFF
TRBV21-1	-	-	TRBJ2-5	TGTGCCAGCAGCACCTGGGGGGAAGAGACCCAGTACTTC	CASSTWGEETQYF
TRBV11-2	TRBD1	-	TRBJ1-6	TGTGCCAGCAGCTCTCGGGACAGTAATTCACCCCTCCACTTT	CASSSRDSNSPLHF
TRBV5-1	TRBD2	-	TRBJ2-1	TGCGCCAGCAGACTAAGCGGGAGCTCCTACAATGAGCAGTTCTTC	CASRLSGSSYNEQFF
TRBV25-1	TRBD1	-	TRBJ1-2	TGTGCCAGCAGTCGGACAGGGGGATCCTATGGCTACACCTTC	CASSRTGGSYGYTF
TRBV27	-	-	TRBJ2-2	TGTGCCAGCAGTTTATCCCTAAACACCGGGGAGCTGTTTTTT	CASSLSLNTGELFF
TRBV7-6	TRBD1	-	TRBJ1-6	TGTGCCAGCAGCTTAGTAGGGACAGAGGATTCACCCCTCCACTTT	CASSLVGTEDSPLHF
TRBV5-1	-	-	TRBJ2-3	TGCGCCAGCAGCTTAGGGGACAAAAGCACAGATACGCAGTATTTT	CASSLGDKSTDTQYF
TRBV15	-	-	TRBJ1-5	TGTGCCACCAGCAGTGGGGGCAGGAGCAATCAGCCCCAGCATTTT	CATSSGGRSNQPQHF
TRBV3-1/TRBV3-2	-	-	TRBJ2-7	TGTGCCAGCAGCCCCCGGGACTCCGAGCAGTACTTC	CASSPRDSEQYF
TRBV5-1	-	once	TRBJ1-5	TGCGCCAGCAGTATACAGGGAGGCAATCAGCCCCAGCATTTT	CASSIQGGNQPQHF
TRBV30	TRBD2	-	TRBJ2-2	TGTGCCTGGAGTGGGGGCGGGGGTTATCACACCGGGGAGCTGTTTTTT	CAWSGGGGYHTGELFF
TRBV3-1/TRBV3-2	TRBD2	-	TRBJ2-7	TGTGCCAGCAGCCAAGGTGCGGGAGTCTACGAGCAGTACTTC	CASSQGAGVYEQYF
TRBV5-4	-	-	TRBJ2-1	TGTGCCAGCAGCCCCCGGGGTGGGCTGGTCTACAATGAGCAGTTCTTC	CASSPRGGLVYNEQFF
TRBV30	-	-	TRBJ1-1	TGTGCCTGGACCTTATCGGTCTCAGGTGAAGCTTTCTTT	CAWTLSVSGEAFF
TRBV4-2	TRBD1	-	TRBJ1-2	TGTGCCAGCAGCCAAGAAGGGGGCCTCTATGGCTACACCTTC	CASSQEGGLYGYTF
TRBV6-5	-	-	TRBJ1-1	TGTGCCAGCAGGGGAGACATGGGATTGGTCACTGAAGCTTTCTTT	CASRGDMGLVTEAFF
TRBV19	TRBD1	once	TRBJ1-5	TGTGCCAGTAAGCGTAGTGGGACAGCGAATCAGCCCCAGCATTTT	CASKRSGTANQPQHF
TRBV10-3	TRBD2	few	TRBJ2-2	TGTGCCATCAGGGGGACTAGCGGGAGGGGCACCGGGGAGCTGTTTTTT	CAIRGTSGRGTGELFF
TRBV10-3	TRBD1	-	TRBJ2-4	TGTGCCATCAGTGAGTCGACAGGGGAAAACATTCAGTACTTC	CAISESTGENIQYF
TRBV5-6	-	-	TRBJ2-7	TGTGCCAGCAGCCTCCCGCCGGGGGAGCAGTACTTC	CASSLPPGEQYF
TRBV3-1/TRBV3-2	-	-	TRBJ2-2	TGTGCCAGCAGCCGCCTTGCTCTAGCAAACACCGGGGAGCTGTTTTTT	CASSRLALANTGELFF
TRBV27	-	once	TRBJ1-6	TGTGCCAGCAATTCCCGCGAAGGGAGGGATTCACCCCTCCACTTT	CASNSREGRDSPLHF
TRBV2	-	-	TRBJ1-2	TGTGCCAGCACCGGCGGGGCAGGGAAATCACTATACGGAGGCTACACCTTC	CASTGGAGKSLYGGYTF
TRBV27	-	-	TRBJ1-3	TGTGCCAGCAGTTTCAGAGCAGGGGACCCTGGAAACACCATATATTTT	CASSFRAGDPGNTIYF
TRBV3-1/TRBV3-2	-	-	TRBJ1-5	TGTGCCAGCAGCCAAGGGCCCCTTCAGCCCCAGCATTTT	CASSQGPLQPQHF
TRBV20-1	-	-	TRBJ1-6	TGCAGTGCTAGTTTCGGTAATTCACCCCTCCACTTT	CSASFGNSPLHF
TRBV5-4	TRBD1	-	TRBJ2-2	TGTGCCAGCAGCTTAGCCGGGACAGGGGGCAATAGGGAGCTGTTTTTT	CASSLAGTGGNRELFF